The 2 T cell receptor beta chains reported below all come from one sample, sequenced in a study of blood T cell repertoires in COVID-19. The assay was immunoSEQ multiplex PCR, and TCRdb's table has in-frame clones only and misses some. The sample holds 250,000 or so clones, around 89% seen once. Sequencing was done on a sample of PBMCs or T cells enriched from blood (not recorded which). These TCRs come from a man aged 40-50 years who had recovered from COVID-19.

The J gene is TRBJ1-6, the V gene TRBV4-1; TRBD1 is a possible D gene (5 bases). V shed 1 base and J shed 6 bases, with 10 bases lying between them. The germline V gene has CDR1 MGHRA and CDR2 YSYEKL. The CDR3 covers 15 residues. The CDR3 region is CASSQGIGVNSPLHF. The CDR3 nucleotides read TGCGCCAGCAGCCAAGGAATAGGGGTTAATTCACCCCTCCACTTT.

This clone showed up just a few times. This sequence joins TRBV5-4 and TRBJ2-1, with TRBD2 matching 11 bases. This CDR3 comprises 16 residues. V lost 5 bases and J lost 10; bases outside the gene matches: 14. Per the germline V gene, CDR1 is SGHNT and CDR2 is YYREEE (reference sequence). CDR3 sequence (DNA): TGTGCCAGCAGTTCCGCTGGGGCTAGCGGGAGGATGGAGCAGTTCTTC. Its protein is CASSSAGASGRMEQFF.